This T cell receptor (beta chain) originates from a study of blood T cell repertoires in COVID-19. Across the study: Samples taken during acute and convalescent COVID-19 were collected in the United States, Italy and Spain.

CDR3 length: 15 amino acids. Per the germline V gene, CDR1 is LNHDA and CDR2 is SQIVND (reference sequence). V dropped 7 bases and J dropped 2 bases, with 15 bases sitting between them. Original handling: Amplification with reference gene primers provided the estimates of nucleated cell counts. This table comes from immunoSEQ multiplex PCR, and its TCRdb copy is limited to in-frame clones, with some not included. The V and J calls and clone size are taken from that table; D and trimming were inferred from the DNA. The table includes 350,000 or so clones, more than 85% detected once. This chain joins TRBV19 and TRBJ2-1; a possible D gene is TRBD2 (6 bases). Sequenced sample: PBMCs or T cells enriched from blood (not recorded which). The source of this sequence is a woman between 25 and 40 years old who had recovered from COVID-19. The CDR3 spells CASTTRAGTYNEQFF. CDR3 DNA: TGTGCCAGTACAACGCGGGCGGGGACCTACAATGAGCAGTTCTTC.